The 21 T cell receptor beta chains presented below share a single source sample, sequenced in a study of blood T cell repertoires in COVID-19. Measured with immunoSEQ multiplex PCR; TCRdb has only the in-frame clones, and not every one. This sample has about 130,000 clones; around 81% occur once, and the top ten carry about 18%. What was sequenced was peripheral blood. The source is a man aged 25-45 years with COVID-19, enrolled during active disease.

The V call is TRBV6-5, the J call TRBJ1-2; the D is unclear. V was shortened by 0 bases and J by 5 bases, with 13 bases between the two germline ends. This CDR3 has 15 amino acids. Germline assignment: CDR1 MNHEY and CDR2 SVGAGI. The CDR3 nucleotides read TGTGCCAGCAGTTACTCGAGAGGGAGAGGGTATGGCTACACCTTC. As protein: CASSYSRGRGYGYTF.

The chain carries TRBV19 and TRBJ1-2; the D gene is possibly TRBD1 (6 bases). The germline gives CDR1 LNHDA, CDR2 SQIVND (reference sequence). V lost 5 bases and J lost 2, with 12 bases in between. CDR3 size: 14 residues. CDR3 DNA: TGTGCCAGTAGTGGAATACAGGGCAACTATGGCTACACCTTC. This sequence encodes CASSGIQGNYGYTF.

The chain employs TRBV28 and TRBJ2-6; D gene uncertain. The ends were cut back, 6 bases at V and 0 bases at J, with 3 bases in the middle. This CDR3 region has 13 residues. CDR1 and CDR2 from the germline V gene are MDHEN and SYDVKM. CDR3 nucleotide sequence: TGTGCCAGCAGCCGCTCTGGGGCCAACGTCCTGACTTTC. It translates to CASSRSGANVLTF.

This clone has a single count. The gene calls are TRBV28 and TRBJ2-7, with 8 nucleotides matching TRBD2. Germline V gene data show CDR1 as MDHEN and CDR2 as SYDVKM. After removal of 5 bases from V and 3 bases from J, the junction contained 12 bases not matched to a gene. CDR3 length: 16 residues. The CDR3 spells CASSSRSGGVFYEQYF. The CDR3 DNA sequence: TGTGCCAGCAGTAGTAGAAGCGGGGGCGTTTTCTACGAGCAGTACTTC.

This clone was picked up many times. The J gene is TRBJ1-5, the V gene TRBV19; D remains ambiguous. There are 13 residues in the CDR3. Germline lookup yields CDR1 LNHDA and CDR2 SQIVND (reference sequence). V was trimmed by 1 base and J by 6 bases, leaving 7 bases between them. The DNA for the CDR3 is TGTGCCAGTAGTATAGTACGGGGTCAGCCCCAGCATTTT. Translating gives CASSIVRGQPQHF.

The rearrangement uses TRBV5-6 and TRBJ2-3; TRBD1 might be the D (6 bases). The CDR3 is made up of 16 amino acids. With 2 bases removed from V and 1 base from J, the gap between germline ends came to 14 bases. CDR1 is SGHDT and CDR2 is YYEEEE in the germline V gene. Written as DNA, the CDR3 is TGTGCCAGCAGCTTTGGGACACAGGTACGCACAGATACGCAGTATTTT. Translated, it gives CASSFGTQVRTDTQYF.

This clone was detected only once. This chain joins TRBV28 and TRBJ1-3; D not certain. CDR1 is MDHEN and CDR2 is SYDVKM in the germline V gene. CDR3 size: 15 residues. Trimming removed 5 bases from V and 1 base from J, with 12 bases in between. The CDR3 nucleotides read TGTGCCAGCAGTGAGGCAGCTAATTCTGGAAACACCATATATTTT. It translates to CASSEAANSGNTIYF.

This clone was seen once. The chain links TRBV5-1 to TRBJ2-7; D perhaps matches TRBD2 (6 bases). The germline V gene has CDR1 SGHRS and CDR2 YFSETQ. The CDR3 spans 12 residues. V lost 0 bases and J 8 bases, leaving 9 bases between the germline ends. In DNA form, the CDR3 reads TGCGCCAGCAGCTTGGACGGGGGAAAGCAGTACTTC. The encoded protein is CASSLDGGKQYF.

This rearrangement joins TRBV6-2 or TRBV6-3 to TRBJ2-3; 7 bases fit TRBD1. The CDR3 runs to 17 residues. Trimming took 2 bases from V and 3 from J; bases not matched to a gene: 11. Per germline, CDR1 MNHEY and CDR2 SVGEGT. For the CDR3, the DNA is TGTGCCAGCAGTTACCGATTTCGACAGGGTGGTACAGATACGCAGTATTTT. Translating gives CASSYRFRQGGTDTQYF.

The rearrangement joins TRBV2 to TRBJ2-4; TRBD2 matches 8 bases. In germline, CDR1 is SNHLY, CDR2 FYNNEI. The CDR3 has 19 residues. V was clipped by 1 base and J by 0 bases; unmatched bases: 11. The CDR3 spells CASSEERGRILLAKNIQYF. The CDR3 bases are TGTGCCAGCAGTGAAGAGCGGGGGCGGATATTACTAGCCAAAAACATTCAGTACTTC.

In its sample, this clone was seen many times. The rearrangement links TRBV6-5 to TRBJ2-7; weak D call: TRBD2 (6 bases). Germline V gene sequence: CDR1 MNHEY, CDR2 SVGAGI. Trimming shortened V by 0 bases and J by 5 bases, and 14 bases separated the two germline ends. The CDR3 is 15 residues long. CDR3 in amino acids: CASSYSRSGGHEQYF. The CDR3 coding sequence is TGTGCCAGCAGTTACTCGAGATCCGGGGGACACGAGCAGTACTTC.

This sequence joins TRBV13 and TRBJ2-7, with a possible D match to TRBD1 (5 bases). The length of the CDR3 is 12 residues. The germline V and J ends were trimmed by 5 bases and 1 base, with 6 bases remaining between them. Germline loops: CDR1 PRHDT, CDR2 FYEKMQ (reference sequence). In DNA, the CDR3 is TGTGCCAGCAGCCAGGGATCCTACGAGCAGTACTTC. It specifies CASSQGSYEQYF.

The rearrangement links TRBV4-1 to TRBJ1-5, with 9 bases identical to TRBD1. The V gene's germline CDR1 is MGHRA and CDR2 YSYEKL. This CDR3 is 18 amino acids long. With V trimmed by 0 bases and J by 8 bases, 14 bases remained unmatched. The CDR3, as DNA: TGCGCCAGCAGCCAAGATCAACAGGGGGCGAGTTGGGGGGAGCCCCAGCATTTT. It translates to CASSQDQQGASWGEPQHF.

The table lists this clone with a count of one. The genes are TRBV7-8 and TRBJ1-2; 10 bases line up with TRBD1. The CDR3 loop spans 15 amino acids. Germline V gene sequence: CDR1 SGHVS, CDR2 FQNEAQ. The ends lost 3 bases at V and 4 bases at J; junction bases unmatched: 5. CDR3 sequence (DNA): TGTGCCAGCAGCTTCCGACAGGGGGCGAGCTATGGCTACACCTTC. Protein: CASSFRQGASYGYTF.

The DNA for the CDR3 is TGTGCCTGGAGTCGCCAACAGGGACCCGAGCAGTACTTC. Its translation: CAWSRQQGPEQYF. This chain uses TRBV30 with TRBJ2-7; D possibly corresponds to TRBD1 (6 bases). CDR3 length: 13 amino acids. V lost 2 bases and J 6 bases, leaving 14 bases between the germline ends. Germline assignment: CDR1 GTSNPN and CDR2 SVGIG (reference sequence).

The chain couples TRBV16 to TRBJ1-2, with 7 bases lining up with TRBD1. Germline assignment: CDR1 KGHSY and CDR2 FQNENV. The V and J ends lost 3 bases and 3 bases, in that order; junction bases with no gene match: 1. CDR3 length equals 13 residues. In DNA, the CDR3 is TGTGCCAGCAGCCAGGGGACAGACTATGGCTACACCTTC. This codes for CASSQGTDYGYTF.

The chain combines TRBV6-5 with TRBJ2-5; D is possibly TRBD2 (6 bases). Germline assignment: CDR1 MNHEY and CDR2 SVGAGI. The CDR3 spans 14 residues. V lost 8 bases, J lost 1 base, and 14 bases lay in between. The chain's CDR3 is CASRPGGLQETQYF. CDR3 bases: TGTGCCAGCCGCCCCGGGGGACTCCAAGAGACCCAGTACTTC.

This chain connects TRBV7-2 to TRBJ1-1, with 7 bases that match TRBD1. Germline-derived CDR1 and CDR2 are SGHTA and FQGNSA. The ends lost 7 bases at V and 1 base at J; junction bases unmatched: 3. The CDR3 is 13 amino acids. CDR3 bases: TGTGCCAGCAACCGGGACAGGAACACTGAAGCTTTCTTT. It is translated as CASNRDRNTEAFF. Based on the CDR3 plus reference TRBV7-2 and TRBJ1-1, the full variable domain is GAGVSQSPSNKVTEKGKDVELRCDPISGHTALYWYRQSLGQGLEFLIYFQGNSAPDKSGLPSDRFSAERTGGSVSTLTIQRTQQEDSAVYLCASNRDRNTEAFFGQGTRLTVV.

This clone was picked up a small number of times. This chain links TRBV4-3 with TRBJ1-4, with a possible D match to TRBD1 (6 bases). V lost 2 bases, J lost 0 bases, and 16 bases lay in between. The CDR3 is 18 residues long. Germline V CDR1 and CDR2: LGHNA, YSLEER. CDR3 coding DNA: TGCGCCAGCAGCCAATACCGGGACATTTACTCAACTAATGAAAAACTGTTTTTT. It translates to CASSQYRDIYSTNEKLFF.

This chain connects TRBV7-9 to TRBJ2-7, with 7 nucleotides matching TRBD2. The germline V gene has CDR1 SEHNR and CDR2 FQNEAQ (reference sequence). The CDR3 runs to 15 residues. The V segment lost 3 bases and the J segment 6 bases; nucleotides outside the gene matches: 11. CDR3 sequence (DNA): TGTGCCAGCAGCTTCTCTAGCGGAGGCCGTCTCGAGCAGTACTTC. Protein product: CASSFSSGGRLEQYF.

The chain uses TRBV29-1 and TRBJ1-2, with TRBD1 matching 7 bases. This CDR3 spans 13 amino acids. Per germline, CDR1 SQVTM and CDR2 ANQGSEA. V was clipped by 5 bases and J by 3 bases; unmatched bases: 6. The CDR3 DNA reads TGCAGCGTTCAAACAGGGGCGGACTATGGCTACACCTTC. This gives the protein CSVQTGADYGYTF. The entire variable domain, with the rest obtained from reference TRBV29-1 and TRBJ1-2, is as follows: SAVISQKPSRDICQRGTSLTIQCQVDSQVTMMFWYRQQPGQSLTLIATANQGSEATYESGFVIDKFPISRPNLTFSTLTVSNMSPEDSSIYLCSVQTGADYGYTFGSGTRLTVV.